Listed here is a single T cell receptor (beta chain). Its antigen is currently unknown. Using its own MiXCR run on the RT-PCR reads, TCRdb lists one record per CDR3 protein. The sample holds around 480,000 distinct CDR3 sequences, 16% seen once. These data are taken from a study of response to subunit inactivated influenza vaccine. This CDR3 region has 16 residues. In germline, CDR1 is SGHRS, CDR2 YFSETQ. With 2 bases clipped from V and 4 bases from J, the junction kept 7 bases outside the gene matches. Study findings and constraints: The authors offered the suggestion that each seasonal influenza vaccination recruits few new T cells.

The chain carries TRBV5-1 and TRBJ2-5; 11 bases are a match to TRBD1. The source of this sequence is a man between 50 and 75 years old who received an inactivated influenza vaccine. The input for sequencing was CD4+ T cells sorted from PBMCs, taken less than 30 months after vaccination. The CDR3 bases are TGCGCCAGCAGCTTAGGCTGGACAGGGGGCACAGAGACCCAGTACTTC. Translation: CASSLGWTGGTETQYF. Supplemented by reference TRBV5-1 and TRBJ2-5, the full variable domain reads KAGVTQTPRYLIKTRGQQVTLSCSPISGHRSVSWYQQTPGQGLQFLFEYFSETQRNKGNFPGRFSGRQFSNSRSEMNVSTLELGDSALYLCASSLGWTGGTETQYFGPGTRLLVL.